In this sample, the clone carrying this T cell receptor beta chain turned up once. Its target is unknown. All patients experienced relapse after autologous stem cell transplantation, and brentuximab vedotin exposure was variable. By magnetic negative selection, CD8+ T cells were isolated from the thawed PBMCs. The sample originates from a study of PD-1 blockade in classical Hodgkin lymphoma. Overall study results and limits: The study reported lower baseline TCR diversity in newly diagnosed patients than in healthy donors.

Libraries were prepared by immunoSEQ multiplex PCR; TCRdb keeps only in-frame clonotypes and omits some of them. The sample holds thousands of clones, approximately 54% seen once. From germline, CDR1 is MNHEY and CDR2 SMNVEV (reference sequence). CDR3 size: 15 residues. Trimming removed 6 bases at V and 11 bases at J, with 26 bases between. This sample comprised CD8+ T cells from blood, obtained at baseline. The TCR sequence derives from a human donor with classical Hodgkin lymphoma. The chain combines TRBV27 with TRBJ2-7, with D tentatively TRBD2 (6 bases). For the CDR3, the DNA is TGTGCCAGCAGCCTAAGGTCTGACGGGAGCCCACCGGAGTACTTC. It yields the protein CASSLRSDGSPPEYF.